This note documents a single T cell receptor (beta chain) sequence. Assay: immunoSEQ multiplex PCR; the TCRdb copy retains only in-frame clones and omits some. The sample carries about 140,000 clones, about 91% recorded once. CDR3 size: 16 residues. V was shortened by 1 base and J by 1 base, with 8 bases between the two germline ends. Germline-derived CDR1 and CDR2 are LNHNV and YYDKDF (reference sequence). This specimen belongs to a study of blood T cell repertoires in COVID-19. Study overall: From the United States, Italy and Spain came samples of acute and convalescent COVID-19.

The chain is built from TRBV15 and TRBJ2-6; weak D call: TRBD2 (5 bases). This sequence was found in a human donor in a cohort sampled during active COVID-19. The sequenced sample consisted of peripheral blood. In DNA form, the CDR3 reads TGTGCCACCAGCAGAGGGAGCGGTTCTGGGGCCAACGTCCTGACTTTC. Translated: CATSRGSGSGANVLTF.